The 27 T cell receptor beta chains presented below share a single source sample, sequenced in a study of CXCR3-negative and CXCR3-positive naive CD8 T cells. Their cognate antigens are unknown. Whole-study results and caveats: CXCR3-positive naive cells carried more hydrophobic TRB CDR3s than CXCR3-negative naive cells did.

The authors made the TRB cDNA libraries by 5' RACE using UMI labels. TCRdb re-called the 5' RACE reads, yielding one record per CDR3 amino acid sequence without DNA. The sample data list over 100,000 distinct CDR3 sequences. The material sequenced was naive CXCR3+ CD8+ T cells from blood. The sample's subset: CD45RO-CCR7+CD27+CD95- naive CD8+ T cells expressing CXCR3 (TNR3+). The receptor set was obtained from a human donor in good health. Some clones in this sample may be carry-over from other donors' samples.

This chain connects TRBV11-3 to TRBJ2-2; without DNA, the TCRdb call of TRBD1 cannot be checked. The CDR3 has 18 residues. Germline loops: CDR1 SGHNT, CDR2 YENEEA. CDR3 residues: CASSPGAGTLPNTGELFF.

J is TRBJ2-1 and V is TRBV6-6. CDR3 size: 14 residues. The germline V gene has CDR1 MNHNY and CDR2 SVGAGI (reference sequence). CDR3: CASSTRGTAAEQFF.

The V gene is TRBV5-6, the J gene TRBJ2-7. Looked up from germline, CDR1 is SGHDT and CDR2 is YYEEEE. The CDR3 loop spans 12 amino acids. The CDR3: CASSLGQWEQYF.

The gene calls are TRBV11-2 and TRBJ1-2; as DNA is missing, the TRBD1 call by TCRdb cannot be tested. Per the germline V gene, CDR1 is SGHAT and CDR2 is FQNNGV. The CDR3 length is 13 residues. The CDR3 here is CASSLGVSYGYTF.

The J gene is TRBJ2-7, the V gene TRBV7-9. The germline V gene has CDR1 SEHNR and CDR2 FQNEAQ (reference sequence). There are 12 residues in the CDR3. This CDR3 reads CASTASFGEQYF.

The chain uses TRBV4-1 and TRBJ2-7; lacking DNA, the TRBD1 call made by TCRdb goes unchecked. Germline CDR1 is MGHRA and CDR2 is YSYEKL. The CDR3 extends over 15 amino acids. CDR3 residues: CASSRGQGFSYEQYF.

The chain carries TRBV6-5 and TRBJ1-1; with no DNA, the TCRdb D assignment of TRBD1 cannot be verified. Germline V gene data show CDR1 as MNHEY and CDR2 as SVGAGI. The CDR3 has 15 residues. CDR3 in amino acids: CASSYRQGTNTEAFF.

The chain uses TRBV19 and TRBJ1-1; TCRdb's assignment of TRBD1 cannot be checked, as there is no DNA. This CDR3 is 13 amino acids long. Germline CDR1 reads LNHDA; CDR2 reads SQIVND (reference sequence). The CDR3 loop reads CASMDRANTEAFF.

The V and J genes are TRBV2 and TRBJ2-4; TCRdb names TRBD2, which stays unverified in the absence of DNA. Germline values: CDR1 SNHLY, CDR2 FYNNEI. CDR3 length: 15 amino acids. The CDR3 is CASSGEAWTKNIQYF.

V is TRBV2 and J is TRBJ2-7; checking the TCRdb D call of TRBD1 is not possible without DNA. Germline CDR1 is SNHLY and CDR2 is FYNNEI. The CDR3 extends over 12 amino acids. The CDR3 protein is CASRLQGPQQYF.

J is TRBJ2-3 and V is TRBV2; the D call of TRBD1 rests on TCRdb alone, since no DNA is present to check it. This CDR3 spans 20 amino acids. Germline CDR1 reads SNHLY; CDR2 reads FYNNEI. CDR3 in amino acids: CASSGEGTDLTESFTDTQYF.

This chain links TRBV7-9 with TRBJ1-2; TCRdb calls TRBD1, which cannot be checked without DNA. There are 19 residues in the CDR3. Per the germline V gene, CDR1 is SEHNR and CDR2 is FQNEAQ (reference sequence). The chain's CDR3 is CASSEAFFRDRAEDYGYTF.

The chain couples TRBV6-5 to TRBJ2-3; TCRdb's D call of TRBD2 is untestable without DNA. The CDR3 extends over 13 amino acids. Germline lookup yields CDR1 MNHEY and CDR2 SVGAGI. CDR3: CASSWRGTDTQYF.

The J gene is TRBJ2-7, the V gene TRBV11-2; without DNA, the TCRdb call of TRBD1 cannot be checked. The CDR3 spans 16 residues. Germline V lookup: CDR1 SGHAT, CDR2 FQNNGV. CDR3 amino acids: CASSLWRGGASYEQYF.

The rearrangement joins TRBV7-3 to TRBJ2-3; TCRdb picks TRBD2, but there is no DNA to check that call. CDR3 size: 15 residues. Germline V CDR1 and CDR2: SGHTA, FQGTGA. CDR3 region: CASSFSGGAIDTQYF.

The CDR3 region is CASSLPPQAGGPIYEQLF. This chain uses TRBV28 with TRBJ2-1; with no DNA, the TCRdb D assignment of TRBD2 cannot be verified. Germline CDR1 is MDHEN and CDR2 is SYDVKM. CDR3 length equals 18 residues.

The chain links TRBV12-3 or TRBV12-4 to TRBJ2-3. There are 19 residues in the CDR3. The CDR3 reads CASSLYFTPDHVRTDTQYF.

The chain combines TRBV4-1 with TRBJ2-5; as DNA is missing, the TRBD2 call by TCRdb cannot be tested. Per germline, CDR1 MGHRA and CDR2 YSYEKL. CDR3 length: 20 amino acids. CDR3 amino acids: CASSQVDWLWVGGREETQYF.

CDR3 protein: CASSWLAGGRNEQFF. This chain joins TRBV6-6 and TRBJ2-1; TCRdb lists TRBD2, though no DNA is available to test this call. The CDR3 has 15 residues. From germline, CDR1 is MNHNY and CDR2 SVGAGI (reference sequence).

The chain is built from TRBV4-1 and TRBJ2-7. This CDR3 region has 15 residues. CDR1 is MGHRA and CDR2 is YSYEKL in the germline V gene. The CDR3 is CASSQATGGPYEQYF.

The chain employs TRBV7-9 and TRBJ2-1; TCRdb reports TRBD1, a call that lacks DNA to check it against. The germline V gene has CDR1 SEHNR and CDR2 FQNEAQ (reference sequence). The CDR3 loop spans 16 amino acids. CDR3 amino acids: CASSFTGTGTYNEQFF.

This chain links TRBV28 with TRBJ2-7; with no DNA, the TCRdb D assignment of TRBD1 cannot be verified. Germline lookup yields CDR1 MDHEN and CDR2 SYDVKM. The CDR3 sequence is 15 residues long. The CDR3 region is CASSLYRESTYEQYF.

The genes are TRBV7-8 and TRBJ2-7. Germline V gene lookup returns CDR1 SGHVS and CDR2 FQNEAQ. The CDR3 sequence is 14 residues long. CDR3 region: CASSRNGRPHEQYF.

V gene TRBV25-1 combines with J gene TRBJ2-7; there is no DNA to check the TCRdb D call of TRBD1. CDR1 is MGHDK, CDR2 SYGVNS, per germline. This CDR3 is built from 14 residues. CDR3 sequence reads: CASSEWAGTHEQYF.

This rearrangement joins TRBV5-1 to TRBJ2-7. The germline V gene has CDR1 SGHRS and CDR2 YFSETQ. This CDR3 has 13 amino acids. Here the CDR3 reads CASSLAHSYEQYF.

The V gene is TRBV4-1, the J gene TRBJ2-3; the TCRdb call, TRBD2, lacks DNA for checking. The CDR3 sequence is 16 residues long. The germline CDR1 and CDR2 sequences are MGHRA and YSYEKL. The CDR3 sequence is CASSQDLGGAADTQYF.

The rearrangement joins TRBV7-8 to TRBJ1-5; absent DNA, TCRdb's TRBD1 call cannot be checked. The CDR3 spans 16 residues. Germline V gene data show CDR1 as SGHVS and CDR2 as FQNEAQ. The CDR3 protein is CASSSGTGASNQPQHF.